This record looks at one T cell receptor beta chain sequence and its context. The sample is drawn from a study of control samples from healthy donors and cancer patients. Germline V gene lookup returns CDR1 GTSNPN and CDR2 SVGIG (reference sequence). Trimming removed 0 bases from V and 3 bases from J, with 6 bases in between. CDR3 size: 13 residues. The assay was immunoSEQ multiplex PCR, and TCRdb's table has in-frame clones only and misses some. This sample has about 110,000 clones; about 80% occur once, and the top ten carry around 6.4%. The chain combines TRBV30 with TRBJ1-5; D not resolved. Material for sequencing was blood. This sequence was found in a man aged 18 to 30 in good health. The CDR3 is CAWSVQDNQPQHF. The CDR3 coding sequence is TGTGCCTGGAGTGTCCAGGACAATCAGCCCCAGCATTTT.